A single sample is the source of the 6 T cell receptor beta chains below, sequenced in a study of blood T cell repertoires in COVID-19. Some clones are missing from TCRdb's copy, which holds only in-frame ones; the method was immunoSEQ multiplex PCR. The sample has roughly 320,000 clones; 80% to 90% are singletons. Sequencing was carried out using peripheral blood. These receptors were obtained from a woman between 45 and 60 years old with COVID-19, enrolled during active disease.

The rearrangement links TRBV7-8 to TRBJ2-7, with 8 nucleotides matching TRBD1. In germline, CDR1 is SGHVS, CDR2 FQNEAQ. The trim removed 2 bases at V and 1 base at J, leaving 10 bases unmatched. This CDR3 is built from 17 residues. The CDR3 DNA reads as TGTGCCAGCAGCTTACGCTTTGTCAGGGGGCCGTCCTACGAGCAGTACTTC. Amino acids: CASSLRFVRGPSYEQYF.

The CDR3 region is CASSVTGNNEQFF. The CDR3 coding sequence is TGTGCCAGCAGCGTGACTGGAAACAATGAGCAGTTCTTC. V and J are TRBV7-9 and TRBJ2-1; D is unresolved. Trimming removed 5 bases from V and 5 bases from J, with 10 bases in between. Germline V gives CDR1 SEHNR, CDR2 FQNEAQ (reference sequence). The length of the CDR3 is 13 residues.

The chain carries TRBV7-9 and TRBJ2-7; 7 bases match TRBD1. CDR1 and CDR2 from the germline V gene are SEHNR and FQNEAQ (reference sequence). This CDR3 is built from 12 residues. Trimming removed 5 bases from V and 6 bases from J; junction bases left unmatched: 4. CDR3 loop: CASSRDRAEQYF. As DNA, the CDR3 is TGTGCCAGCAGCCGAGACAGGGCCGAGCAGTACTTC. The variable domain in full, with the rest retrieved from reference TRBV7-9 and TRBJ2-7, is DTGVSQNPRHKITKRGQNVTFRCDPISEHNRLYWYRQTLGQGPEFLTYFQNEAQLEKSRLLSDRFSAERPKGSFSTLEIQRTEQGDSAMYLCASSRDRAEQYFGPGTRLTVT.

Here the CDR3 DNA reads TGCGCCAGCAGCCCCGGGGGAGGTCAGTACGAGCAGTACTTC. It codes for CASSPGGGQYEQYF. The V gene is TRBV5-1, the J gene TRBJ2-7; TRBD2 might be the D (6 bases). The V gene lost 4 bases and the J gene lost 4 bases, with 15 bases spanning the gap. Per the germline V gene, CDR1 is SGHRS and CDR2 is YFSETQ. The CDR3 is 14 residues long.

The chain has TRBV19 and TRBJ2-1; 9 nucleotides agree with TRBD2. Germline-derived CDR1 and CDR2 are LNHDA and SQIVND (reference sequence). V dropped 7 bases and J dropped 3; count of bases not matched to a gene: 10. This CDR3 comprises 16 residues. CDR3 coding DNA: TGTGCCAGTAAGGACAGCGGGAGGACCCTCTACAATGAGCAGTTCTTC. Encoded protein: CASKDSGRTLYNEQFF.

The rearrangement links TRBV21-1 to TRBJ1-2; the D call of TRBD1 is as the table states it, not checked on the DNA. TRBV21-1 is termed a pseudogene. The CDR3 covers 17 residues. CDR3 region: CASSKGTGKPRNYGYTF. The DNA for the CDR3 is TGTGCCAGCAGCAAAGGGACAGGTAAACCCCGTAACTATGGCTACACCTTC.